These 8 T cell receptor beta chains were all obtained from the same sample, sequenced in a study of blood T cell repertoires in COVID-19. Profiled with immunoSEQ multiplex PCR; TCRdb holds only in-frame clones, not every one. Found here are more than 150,000 clones, roughly nine tenths of them singletons; the top ten hold approximately 2.1%. Sequenced sample: peripheral blood. The receptor source for this set is a man in his 70s with active or convalescent COVID-19.

The chain is built from TRBV9 and TRBJ1-1, with 9 nucleotides matching TRBD1. The trim removed 0 bases at V and 1 base at J, leaving 1 base unmatched. The germline V gene encodes CDR1 SGDLS and CDR2 YYNGEE. This CDR3 region has 15 residues. CDR3 protein: CASSVGTGANTEAFF. The CDR3 DNA sequence: TGTGCCAGCAGCGTAGGGACAGGGGCGAACACTGAAGCTTTCTTT.

This sequence joins TRBV6-5 and TRBJ2-3; weak D call: TRBD2 (6 bases). Germline V CDR1 and CDR2: MNHEY, SVGAGI. Trimming pared 2 bases from V and 4 bases from J, leaving 13 bases between. CDR3 length equals 15 residues. Here the CDR3 DNA reads TGTGCCAGCAGTTACGCCCCGGGCGGGGCAGATACGCAGTATTTT. As protein: CASSYAPGGADTQYF.

The chain uses TRBV6-1 and TRBJ2-5, with 10 bases fitting TRBD2. The CDR3 totals 16 residues. Germline V gene lookup returns CDR1 MNHNS and CDR2 SASEGT. V lost 3 bases, J lost 2 bases, and 6 bases stayed unmatched. The CDR3 loop is CASSDFGLADQETQYF. The CDR3 DNA follows: TGTGCCAGCAGTGACTTCGGACTAGCGGATCAAGAGACCCAGTACTTC.

The V call is TRBV3-1 (or the pseudogene TRBV3-2), the J call TRBJ2-1; TRBD2 matches 10 bases. CDR1 and CDR2 from the germline V gene are LGHDT and YNNKEL (reference sequence). V lost 6 bases and J lost 8; bases outside the gene matches: 7. This CDR3 region has 14 residues. The CDR3 nucleotides read TGTGCCAGCAGGGGACTAGCGCCCAACCATGAGCAGTTCTTC. It yields the protein CASRGLAPNHEQFF.

The chain joins TRBV4-3 to TRBJ2-1; 7 positions agree with TRBD1. Trimming at V came to 1 base and at J to 3 bases, leaving 3 bases not matched to a gene. There are 15 residues in the CDR3. Germline loops: CDR1 LGHNA, CDR2 YSLEER. CDR3 DNA sequence: TGCGCCAGCAGCCAAGGGACAGGCCGCTACAATGAGCAGTTCTTC. Its protein is CASSQGTGRYNEQFF.

V usage is TRBV5-4 and J usage is TRBJ2-7, with 11 bases fitting TRBD1. With 4 bases clipped from V and 5 bases from J, the junction kept 8 bases outside the gene matches. The CDR3 has 15 residues. Germline V gene lookup returns CDR1 SGHNT and CDR2 YYREEE (reference sequence). The CDR3 is CASSRTGQGADEQYF. The DNA of the CDR3 is TGTGCCAGCAGCAGGACAGGACAGGGGGCAGACGAGCAGTACTTC. The full variable domain, its missing parts supplied by reference TRBV5-4 and TRBJ2-7, is ETGVTQSPTHLIKTRGQQVTLRCSSQSGHNTVSWYQQALGQGPQFIFQYYREEENGRGNFPPRFSGLQFPNYSSELNVNALELDDSALYLCASSRTGQGADEQYFGPGTRLTVT.

In this sample, this clone turned up a few times. This rearrangement joins TRBV5-5 to TRBJ1-5; tentative D call: TRBD1 (6 bases). V was pared by 2 bases and J by 6 bases, with 12 bases between. The CDR3 is 14 amino acids. CDR1 SGHKS and CDR2 YYEKEE come from the germline V gene (reference sequence). The CDR3 loop reads CASSLTGLSQPQHF. CDR3 DNA: TGTGCCAGCAGCTTAACAGGGCTGAGTCAGCCCCAGCATTTT.

This chain uses TRBV15 with TRBJ1-6, with 10 bases lining up with TRBD1. The CDR3 has 15 residues. Germline assignment: CDR1 LNHNV and CDR2 YYDKDF (reference sequence). Trimming cost V 3 bases and J 9 bases; bases outside gene matches: 5. The CDR3 DNA follows: TGTGCCACCAGCAGCGCCGGGACAGGGGTTTCACCCCTCCACTTT. Amino acid sequence: CATSSAGTGVSPLHF.